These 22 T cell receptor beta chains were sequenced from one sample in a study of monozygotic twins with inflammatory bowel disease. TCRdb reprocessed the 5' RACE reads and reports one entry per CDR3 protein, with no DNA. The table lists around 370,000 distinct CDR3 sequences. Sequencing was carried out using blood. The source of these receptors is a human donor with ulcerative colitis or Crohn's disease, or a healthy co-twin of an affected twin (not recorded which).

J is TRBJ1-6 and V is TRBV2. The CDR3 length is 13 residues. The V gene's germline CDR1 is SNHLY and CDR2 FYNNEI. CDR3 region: CASLVDVNSPLHF.

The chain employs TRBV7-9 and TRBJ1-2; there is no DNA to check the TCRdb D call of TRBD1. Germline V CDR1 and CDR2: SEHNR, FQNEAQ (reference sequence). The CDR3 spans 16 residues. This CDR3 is CASSLGTGQGGHGYTF.

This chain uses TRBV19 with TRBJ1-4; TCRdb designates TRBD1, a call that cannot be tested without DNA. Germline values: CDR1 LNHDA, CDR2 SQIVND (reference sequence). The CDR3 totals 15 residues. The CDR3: CASKGRRGQDEKLFF. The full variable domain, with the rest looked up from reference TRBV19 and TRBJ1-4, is DGGITQSPKYLFRKEGQNVTLSCEQNLNHDAMYWYRQDPGQGLRLIYYSQIVNDFQKGDIAEGYSVSREKKESFPLTVTSAQKNPTAFYLCASKGRRGQDEKLFFGSGTQLSVL.

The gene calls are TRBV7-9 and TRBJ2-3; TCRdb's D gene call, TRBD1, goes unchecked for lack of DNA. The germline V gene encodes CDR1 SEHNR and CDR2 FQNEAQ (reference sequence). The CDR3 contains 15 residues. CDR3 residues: CASSLRQGGADTQYF.

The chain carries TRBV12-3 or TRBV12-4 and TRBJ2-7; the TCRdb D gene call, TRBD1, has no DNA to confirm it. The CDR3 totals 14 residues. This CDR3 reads CASSPGPRGAEQYF.

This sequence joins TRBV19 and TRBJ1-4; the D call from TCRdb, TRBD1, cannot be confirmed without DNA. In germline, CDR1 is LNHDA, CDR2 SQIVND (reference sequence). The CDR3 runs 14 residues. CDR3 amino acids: CASTPQGTNEKLFF.

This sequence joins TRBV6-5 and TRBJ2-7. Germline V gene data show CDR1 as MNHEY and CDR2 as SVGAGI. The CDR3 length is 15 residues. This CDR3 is CASSNPGEVSYEQYF.

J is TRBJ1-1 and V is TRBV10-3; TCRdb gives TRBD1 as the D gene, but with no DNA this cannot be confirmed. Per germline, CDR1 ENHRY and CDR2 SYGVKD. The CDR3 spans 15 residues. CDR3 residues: CAISESGGGRTEAFF.

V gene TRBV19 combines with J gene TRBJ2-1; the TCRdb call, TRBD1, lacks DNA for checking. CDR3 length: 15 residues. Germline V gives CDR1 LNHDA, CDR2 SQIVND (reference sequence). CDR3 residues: CASSITGEGYNEQFF.

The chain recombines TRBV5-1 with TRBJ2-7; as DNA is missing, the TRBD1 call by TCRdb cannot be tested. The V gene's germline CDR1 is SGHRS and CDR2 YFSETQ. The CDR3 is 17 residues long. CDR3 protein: CASSLMTGTSIAYEQYF.

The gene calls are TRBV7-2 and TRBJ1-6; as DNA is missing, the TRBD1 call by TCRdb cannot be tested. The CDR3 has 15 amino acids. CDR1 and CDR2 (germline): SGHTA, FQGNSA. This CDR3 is CASRHRDRENSPLHF.

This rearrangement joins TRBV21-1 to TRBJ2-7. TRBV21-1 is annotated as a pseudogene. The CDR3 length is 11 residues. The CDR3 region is CASSKPGEQYF.

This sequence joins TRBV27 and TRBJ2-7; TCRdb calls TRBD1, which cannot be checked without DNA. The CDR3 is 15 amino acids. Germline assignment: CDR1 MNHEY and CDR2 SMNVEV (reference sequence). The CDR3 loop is CASRGRDRGSYEQYF.

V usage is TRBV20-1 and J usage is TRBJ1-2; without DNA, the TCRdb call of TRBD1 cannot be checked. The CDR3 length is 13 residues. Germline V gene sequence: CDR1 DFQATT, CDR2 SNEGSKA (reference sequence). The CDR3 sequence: CSAREGARYGYTF.

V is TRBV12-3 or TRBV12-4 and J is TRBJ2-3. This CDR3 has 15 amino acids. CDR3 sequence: CASSLLSLLGDTQYF.

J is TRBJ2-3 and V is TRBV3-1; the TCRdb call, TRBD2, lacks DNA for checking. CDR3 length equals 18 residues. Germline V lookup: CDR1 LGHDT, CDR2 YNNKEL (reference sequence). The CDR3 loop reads CASSRSGVNSRRTDTQYF.

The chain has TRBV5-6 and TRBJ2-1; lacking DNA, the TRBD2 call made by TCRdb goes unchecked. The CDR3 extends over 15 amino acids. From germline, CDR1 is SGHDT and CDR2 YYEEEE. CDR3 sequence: CASSPESGGAYEQFF.

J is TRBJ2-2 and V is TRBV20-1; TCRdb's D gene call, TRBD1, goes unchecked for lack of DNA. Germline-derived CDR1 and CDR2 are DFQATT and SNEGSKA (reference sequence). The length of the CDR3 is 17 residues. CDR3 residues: CSASWLSGQGKYGELFF.

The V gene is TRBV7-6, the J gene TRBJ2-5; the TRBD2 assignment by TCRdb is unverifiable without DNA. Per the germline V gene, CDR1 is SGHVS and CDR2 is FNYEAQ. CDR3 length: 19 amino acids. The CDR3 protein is CASSLALPSGSPQEKAQYF.

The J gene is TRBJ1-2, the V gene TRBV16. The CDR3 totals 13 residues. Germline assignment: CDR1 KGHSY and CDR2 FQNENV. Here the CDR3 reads CASSQFERLTYTF.

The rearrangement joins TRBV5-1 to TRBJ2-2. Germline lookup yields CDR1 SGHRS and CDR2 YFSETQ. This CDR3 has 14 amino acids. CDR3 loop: CASSLGYIPGELFF.

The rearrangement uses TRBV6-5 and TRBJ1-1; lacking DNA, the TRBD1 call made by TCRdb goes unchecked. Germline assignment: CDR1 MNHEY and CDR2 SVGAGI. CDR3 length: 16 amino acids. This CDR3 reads CASSFDGTGLPTEAFF.